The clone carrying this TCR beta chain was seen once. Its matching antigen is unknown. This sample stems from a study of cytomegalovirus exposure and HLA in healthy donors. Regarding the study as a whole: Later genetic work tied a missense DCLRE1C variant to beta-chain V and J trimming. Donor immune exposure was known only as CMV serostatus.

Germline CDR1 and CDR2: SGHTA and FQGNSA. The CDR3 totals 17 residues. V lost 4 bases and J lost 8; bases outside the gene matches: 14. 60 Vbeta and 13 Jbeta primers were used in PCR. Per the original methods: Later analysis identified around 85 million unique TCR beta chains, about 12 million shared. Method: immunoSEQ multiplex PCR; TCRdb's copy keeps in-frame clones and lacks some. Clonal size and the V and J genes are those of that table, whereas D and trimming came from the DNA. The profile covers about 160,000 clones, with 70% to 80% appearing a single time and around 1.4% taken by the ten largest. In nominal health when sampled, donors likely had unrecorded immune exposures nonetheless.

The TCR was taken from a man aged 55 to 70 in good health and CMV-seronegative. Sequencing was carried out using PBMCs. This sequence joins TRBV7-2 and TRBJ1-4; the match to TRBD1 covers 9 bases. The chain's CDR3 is CASSYPGQGRFGEKLFF. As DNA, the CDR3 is TGTGCCAGCAGCTACCCGGGACAGGGTCGTTTCGGGGAAAAACTGTTTTTT.